These 21 T cell receptor beta chains originate from one sample sequenced in a study of blood T cell repertoires in COVID-19 (dated by TCRdb to the early 2020s). Library preparation was by the immunoSEQ multiplex PCR assay. TCRdb limited this immuneACCESS table to in-frame rearrangements with V and J called. A share of clones is missing; checked studies link under half to unresolved V genes, and the rest is unexplained. Recorded for this sample are tens of thousands of clones; around 90% of them occurred a single time. The ten most abundant clones make up roughly 29% of the sample. Sequences were obtained from peripheral blood. These receptors came from a man aged 45-65 years with acute or convalescent COVID-19.

V and J are TRBV18 and TRBJ1-5, with a tentative D call TRBD1 (6 bases). Germline values: CDR1 KGHSH, CDR2 LQKENI. V shed 2 bases and J shed 4 bases, with 12 bases lying between them. The length of the CDR3 is 15 residues. CDR3 nucleotide sequence: TGTGCCAGCTCACCAGGGAGACAGGAAAATCAGCCCCAGCATTTT. Translated, it gives CASSPGRQENQPQHF. The entire variable domain, with the rest obtained from reference TRBV18 and TRBJ1-5, is as follows: NAGVMQNPRHLVRRRGQEARLRCSPMKGHSHVYWYRQLPEEGLKFMVYLQKENIIDESGMPKERFSAEFPKEGPSILRIQQVVRGDSAAYFCASSPGRQENQPQHFGDGTRLSIL.

Concerning this clone: Germline is not matched at one junction end, which may reflect a read error. The chain couples TRBV7-9 to TRBJ1-6; TRBD1 matches 7 bases. Germline V lookup: CDR1 SEHNR, CDR2 FQNEAQ (reference sequence). This CDR3 has 16 amino acids. In nucleotides, the CDR3 is TGTGCCGGCAGCTTACTAGGACAGGATGGTAATTCACCCCTCCACTTT. Amino acids: CAGSLLGQDGNSPLHF.

V and J are TRBV4-2 and TRBJ2-7; tentatively, D is TRBD2 (5 bases). The CDR3 extends over 15 amino acids. Looked up from germline, CDR1 is LGHNA and CDR2 is YNFKEQ. Trimming took off 1 base at V and 0 bases at J, with 10 bases between the two ends. CDR3 sequence: CASSQAGSGSYEQYF. The CDR3 DNA follows: TGTGCCAGCAGCCAAGCGGGGAGCGGCTCCTACGAGCAGTACTTC.

CDR3 bases: TGTGCCACCAGTGAACCCCCTGGGGGCGGCAATCAGCCCCAGCATTTT. This encodes CATSEPPGGGNQPQHF. The chain carries TRBV24-1 and TRBJ1-5, with D perhaps matching TRBD1 (6 bases). This CDR3 has 16 residues. Germline V lookup: CDR1 KGHDR, CDR2 SFDVKD. V was cut by 4 bases and J by 2 bases, with 14 bases left in between.

This chain connects TRBV10-3 to TRBJ2-3, with 10 bases aligning to TRBD1. The CDR3 runs to 15 residues. Germline V gives CDR1 ENHRY, CDR2 SYGVKD. The J segment lost 1 base and the V segment lost 3 bases, leaving 1 base of the junction unmatched. The CDR3: CAISEGTGGTDTQYF. Here the CDR3 DNA reads TGTGCCATCAGTGAAGGGACAGGGGGCACAGATACGCAGTATTTT.

V is TRBV5-5 and J is TRBJ1-4; a possible D gene is TRBD1 (6 bases). The CDR3 is 15 residues long. Germline CDR1 and CDR2: SGHKS and YYEKEE (reference sequence). Trimming left V 5 bases short and J 5 bases short, with 16 bases between. DNA for the CDR3: TGTGCCAGCAGACCCTTTGTGGGGGCGAATGAAAAACTGTTTTTT. Translation: CASRPFVGANEKLFF. The variable domain in full, with the rest retrieved from reference TRBV5-5 and TRBJ1-4, is DAGVTQSPTHLIKTRGQQVTLRCSPISGHKSVSWYQQVLGQGPQFIFQYYEKEERGRGNFPDRFSARQFPNYSSELNVNALLLGDSALYLCASRPFVGANEKLFFGSGTQLSVL.

The chain recombines TRBV3-1 (or the pseudogene TRBV3-2) with TRBJ2-7, with a weak D call TRBD1 (6 bases). The CDR3 runs 14 residues. The germline V gene has CDR1 LGHDT and CDR2 YNNKEL (reference sequence). The V end lost 4 bases, the J end lost 1 base, and 11 bases lay between the germline ends. CDR3 sequence (DNA): TGTGCCAGCAGCCTCTGGACAGATTCCTACGAGCAGTACTTC. Amino acid sequence: CASSLWTDSYEQYF.

About this clone: At the DNA level, this CDR3 is encoded by other sequences in the same sample as well. The V and J genes are TRBV27 and TRBJ1-1; no clear D. The germline gives CDR1 MNHEY, CDR2 SMNVEV (reference sequence). This CDR3 is built from 12 residues. V lost 4 bases and J 0 bases, leaving 3 bases between the germline ends. CDR3 DNA: TGTGCCAGCAGTTCAGTGAACACTGAAGCTTTCTTT. Translation: CASSSVNTEAFF.

This rearrangement joins TRBV11-3 to TRBJ2-6; D possibly corresponds to TRBD2 (5 bases). CDR3 length: 15 amino acids. Germline V gene lookup returns CDR1 SGHNT and CDR2 YENEEA. The V end was cut by 5 bases, the J end by 3 bases, with 11 bases between. The CDR3 nucleotides read TGTGCCAGCAGCCCCCGGGGAATTGGGGCCAACGTCCTGACTTTC. Translated: CASSPRGIGANVLTF.

V is TRBV12-3 or TRBV12-4 and J is TRBJ2-7; tentatively, D is TRBD1 (6 bases). Between the trimmed V and J ends, which lost 5 bases and 6 bases, there was a span of 14 bases. The CDR3 has 13 residues. The CDR3 nucleotides read TGTGCCAGCAGTAAAATTATAGGGGGCGAGCAGTACTTC. This sequence encodes CASSKIIGGEQYF.

V usage is TRBV4-1 and J usage is TRBJ2-1; 9 positions agree with TRBD1. Germline values: CDR1 MGHRA, CDR2 YSYEKL. This CDR3 has 14 residues. Germline trimming cut 3 bases from V and 5 bases from J; bases unmatched to any gene: 2. CDR3 sequence (DNA): TGCGCCAGCAGCCAGGGACAGGGAAACAATGAGCAGTTCTTC. It translates to CASSQGQGNNEQFF.

The V call is TRBV11-3, the J call TRBJ2-7; 8 bases are a match to TRBD2. CDR3 length equals 15 residues. CDR1 is SGHNT and CDR2 is YENEEA in the germline V gene. Trimming removed 5 bases from V and 4 bases from J; junction bases left unmatched: 10. CDR3 nucleotides: TGTGCCAGCAGCCTCTTTTCGGGGGGGGATTACGAGCAGTACTTC. It translates to CASSLFSGGDYEQYF.

This chain connects TRBV7-2 to TRBJ2-5; no clear D gene. Trimming cost V 10 bases and J 2 bases, with 20 bases left between them. The CDR3 covers 15 residues. Germline V gives CDR1 SGHTA, CDR2 FQGNSA. The CDR3, as DNA: TGTGCCAACGATAATACCAGTTCCAGACAAGAGACCCAGTACTTC. It encodes CANDNTSSRQETQYF.

V is TRBV6-4 and J is TRBJ2-2; no definite D call. Germline CDR1 and CDR2: MRHNA and SNTAGT. This CDR3 has 17 amino acids. V was clipped by 0 bases and J by 5 bases, with 16 bases between them. The CDR3 DNA sequence: TGTGCCAGCAGTGACTCGAACAGACCCCTTGGGACCGGGGAGCTGTTTTTT. It codes for CASSDSNRPLGTGELFF.

This clone came up once. The V and J genes are TRBV11-2 and TRBJ1-2; D unclear. CDR1 SGHAT and CDR2 FQNNGV come from the germline V gene. V was clipped by 8 bases and J by 0 bases, with 13 bases between them. The CDR3 has 14 residues. CDR3 region: CASGSHTANYGYTF. CDR3 in DNA: TGTGCCAGCGGTTCGCACACAGCTAACTATGGCTACACCTTC.

V and J are TRBV6-5 and TRBJ2-3; no firm D call. The germline V gene has CDR1 MNHEY and CDR2 SVGAGI. V gave up 7 bases and J gave up 1 base, with 9 bases separating them. The length of the CDR3 is 13 residues. The CDR3 reads CASTPGGTDTQYF. The CDR3 DNA reads TGTGCCAGCACCCCCGGAGGCACAGATACGCAGTATTTT.

This chain connects TRBV11-3 to TRBJ1-5, with 9 positions matching TRBD1. Germline lookup yields CDR1 SGHNT and CDR2 YENEEA. V was clipped by 3 bases and J by 0 bases; unmatched bases: 6. This CDR3 spans 17 amino acids. The CDR3 coding sequence is TGTGCCAGCAGCTTCTTTCGGACAGGGGATAGCAATCAGCCCCAGCATTTT. This gives the protein CASSFFRTGDSNQPQHF.

The V and J genes are TRBV5-8 and TRBJ2-1, with 12 bases matching TRBD2. V shed 1 base, J shed 14 bases, and the junction held 10 bases outside the gene matches. The CDR3 is 15 residues long. Germline CDR1 and CDR2: SGHTS and YDEGEE. The CDR3 reads CASSLNGLAGSGEFF. In DNA form, the CDR3 reads TGTGCCAGCAGCTTGAACGGACTAGCGGGGTCCGGCGAGTTCTTC.

Written as DNA, the CDR3 is TGTGCCACCAGTGAGGAGGGACTTGATACGCAGTATTTT. It is translated as CATSEEGLDTQYF. J is TRBJ2-3 and V is TRBV24-1; TRBD2 is a possible D gene (6 bases). Trimming left V 4 bases short and J 6 bases short, with 10 bases between. Germline lookup yields CDR1 KGHDR and CDR2 SFDVKD. The CDR3 has 13 residues.

This clone was seen just once. The V and J genes are TRBV19 and TRBJ1-2, with 7 positions matching TRBD1. This CDR3 comprises 14 residues. Germline CDR1 LNHDA, CDR2 SQIVND (reference sequence). V trimming: 7 bases; J trimming: 3 bases; junction bases outside the gene matches: 8. In DNA form, the CDR3 reads TGTGCCAGTACTTCAAGGGGGCCTTACTATGGCTACACCTTC. It codes for CASTSRGPYYGYTF.

This chain uses TRBV4-1 with TRBJ1-4; D gene unclear. The CDR3 loop spans 16 amino acids. Germline lookup yields CDR1 MGHRA and CDR2 YSYEKL. The ends were cut back, 0 bases at V and 2 bases at J, with 10 bases in the middle. The CDR3 bases are TGCGCCAGCAGCCAAGATCCAAGGAGTACTAATGAAAAACTGTTTTTT. Amino acids: CASSQDPRSTNEKLFF.